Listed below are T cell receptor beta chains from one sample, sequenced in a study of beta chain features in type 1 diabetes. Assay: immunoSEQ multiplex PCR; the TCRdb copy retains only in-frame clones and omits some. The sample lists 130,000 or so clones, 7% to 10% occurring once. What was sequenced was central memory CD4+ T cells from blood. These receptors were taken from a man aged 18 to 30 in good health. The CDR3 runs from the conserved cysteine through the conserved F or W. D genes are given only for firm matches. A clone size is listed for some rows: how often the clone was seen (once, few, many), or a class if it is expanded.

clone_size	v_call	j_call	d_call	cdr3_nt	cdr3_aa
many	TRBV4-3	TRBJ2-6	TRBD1	TGCGCCAGCAGCCCTCGGGACAGGACAGATCCTGGGGCCAACGTCCTGACTTTC	CASSPRDRTDPGANVLTF
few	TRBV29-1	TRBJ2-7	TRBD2	TGCAGCGTTCGGGGACTAGCGGGGAAGTGGGACTTC	CSVRGLAGKWDF
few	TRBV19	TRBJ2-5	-	TGTGCCAGTAGTACCTGGCGGCGGGAACCGAAAGAGACCCAGTACTTC	CASSTWRREPKETQYF
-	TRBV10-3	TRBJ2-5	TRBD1	TGTGCCATCAGTGATACAGGGGAAGAGACCCAGTACTTC	CAISDTGEETQYF
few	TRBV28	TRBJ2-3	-	TGTGCCAGCAGCACCCCGGTCGGGGTAGATACGCAGTATTTT	CASSTPVGVDTQYF
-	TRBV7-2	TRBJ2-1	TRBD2	TGTGCCAGCAGCCTGGGGGGAGGGAACAATGAGCAGTTCTTC	CASSLGGGNNEQFF
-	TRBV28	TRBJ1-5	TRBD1	TGTGCCAGCAGTTTGACGGGACAGGCCGCACAGCCCCAGCATTTT	CASSLTGQAAQPQHF
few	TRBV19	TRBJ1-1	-	TGTGCCAGTAGTTCCGGCAGGTCGATAAACACTGAAGCTTTCTTT	CASSSGRSINTEAFF
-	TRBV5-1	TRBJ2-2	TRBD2	TGCGCCAGCAGACCCACGGGGGGAACCGGGGAGCTGTTTTTT	CASRPTGGTGELFF
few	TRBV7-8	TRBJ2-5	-	TGTGCCAGCAGCTTAGCAGCGGCCCACCAAGAGACCCAGTACTTC	CASSLAAAHQETQYF
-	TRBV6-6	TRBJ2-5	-	TGTGCCAGCAGTGGACAGAGTCAAGAGACCCAGTACTTC	CASSGQSQETQYF
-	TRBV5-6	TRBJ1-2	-	TGTGCCAGCAGCTCGTGGGGGCCTGCAGGGGTCGACTATGGCTACACCTTC	CASSSWGPAGVDYGYTF
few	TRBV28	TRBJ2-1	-	TGTGCCAGCAAACGGGGGACGCTTTACAATGAGCAGTTCTTC	CASKRGTLYNEQFF
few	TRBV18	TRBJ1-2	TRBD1	TGTGCCAGCTCGGAGGGACAGGGTACGGGCTATGGCTACACCTTC	CASSEGQGTGYGYTF
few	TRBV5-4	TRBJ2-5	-	TGTGCCAGCAGCTTGCCGAACCTGGAACAGCCTAACTTC	CASSLPNLEQPNF
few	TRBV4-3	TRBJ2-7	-	TGCGCCAGCAGGGGTGAAGCGCGCGAGCAGTACTTC	CASRGEAREQYF
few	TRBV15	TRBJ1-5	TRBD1	TGTGCCACCAGCAGAGCGGACAGGGTCAGCAATCAGCCCCAGCATTTT	CATSRADRVSNQPQHF
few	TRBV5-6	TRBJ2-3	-	TGTGCCAGCAGCTCCTTGGCGGGGAGCACAGATACGCAGTATTTT	CASSSLAGSTDTQYF
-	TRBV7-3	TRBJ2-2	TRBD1	TGTGCCAGCAGCCGGACAGGGGGCTCAATCGGGGAGCTGTTTTTT	CASSRTGGSIGELFF
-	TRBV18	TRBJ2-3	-	TGTGCCAGCTCCCTCGGGTCTAGCACAGATACGCAGTATTTT	CASSLGSSTDTQYF
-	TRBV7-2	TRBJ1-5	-	TGTGCCAGCAGCTTACAGGGTGGCAATCAGCCCCAGCATTTT	CASSLQGGNQPQHF
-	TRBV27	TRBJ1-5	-	TGTGCCAGCAGTCCACAGGGAGCCCGCAATCAGCCCCAGCATTTT	CASSPQGARNQPQHF
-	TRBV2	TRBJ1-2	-	TGTGCCAGCAGTGACGAGGCCATCTATGGCTACACCTTC	CASSDEAIYGYTF
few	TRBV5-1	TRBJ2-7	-	TGCGCCAGCGCAACCTCGTACTCCCACGACGAGCAGTACTTC	CASATSYSHDEQYF
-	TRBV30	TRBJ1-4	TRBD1	TGTGCCTGGAGAGGGACAGGTTTTGAAAAACTGTTTTTT	CAWRGTGFEKLFF
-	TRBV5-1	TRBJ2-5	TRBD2	TGCGCCAGCAGCCCAGGCCGGGTGGCTAGCGGAAGGGAGACCCAGTACTTC	CASSPGRVASGRETQYF
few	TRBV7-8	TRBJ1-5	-	TGTGCCAGCAGCTTAACATTGGGGGGGGGTCAGCCCCAGCATTTT	CASSLTLGGGQPQHF
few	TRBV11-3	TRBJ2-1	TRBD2	TGTGCCAGCAGCCGGGCGACTAGCGGTTCTTACAATGAGCAGTTCTTC	CASSRATSGSYNEQFF
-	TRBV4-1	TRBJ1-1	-	TGCGCCAGCAGCCCCCGGGCAGGGGATACTGAAGCTTTCTTT	CASSPRAGDTEAFF
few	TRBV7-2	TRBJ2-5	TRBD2	TGTGCCAGCAGCCGTCGACTAGCGGGGGGGAAGGAGACCCAGTACTTC	CASSRRLAGGKETQYF
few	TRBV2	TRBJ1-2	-	TGTGCCAGCATGCCAGGTGACTATGGCTACACCTTC	CASMPGDYGYTF
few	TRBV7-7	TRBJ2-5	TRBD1	TGCGCCAGCGGGACAGGGGTACAAGAGACCCAGTACTTC	CASGTGVQETQYF
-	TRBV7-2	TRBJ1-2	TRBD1	TGTGCCAGCAGCCCAGGACAGGGGAACTATGGCTACACCTTC	CASSPGQGNYGYTF
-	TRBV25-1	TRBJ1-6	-	TGTGCCAGCAGTGAATCAGGGGCTAGTAATTCACCCCTCCACTTT	CASSESGASNSPLHF
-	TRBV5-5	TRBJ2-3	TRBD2	TGTGCCAGCAGCAAAGGACTAGGCCTCTCAGATACGCAGTATTTT	CASSKGLGLSDTQYF
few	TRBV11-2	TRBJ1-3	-	TGTGCCAGCAGCGGCCCTCCCCTTCGCTCTGGAAACACCATATATTTT	CASSGPPLRSGNTIYF
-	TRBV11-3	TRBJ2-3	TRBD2	TGTGCCAGCAGCCAAACTAGCGGTAGCACAGATACGCAGTATTTT	CASSQTSGSTDTQYF
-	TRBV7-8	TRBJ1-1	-	TGTGCCAGCAGCTTAGCAGGGACTCGTGAAGCTTTCTTT	CASSLAGTREAFF
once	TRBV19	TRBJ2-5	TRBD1	TGTGCCAGTAGTTCCCAGGGGGCCGAGGAGACCCAGTACTTC	CASSSQGAEETQYF
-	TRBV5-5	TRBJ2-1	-	TGTGCCAGCAGCTTGACAGGCAACTCCTACAATGAGCAGTTCTTC	CASSLTGNSYNEQFF
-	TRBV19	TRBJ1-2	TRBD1	TGTGCCAGTAGTAGACAGGGGTCTGACGGCTACACCTTC	CASSRQGSDGYTF
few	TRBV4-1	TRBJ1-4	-	TGCGCCAGCAGCCAAGAACACGATGAAAAACTGTTTTTT	CASSQEHDEKLFF
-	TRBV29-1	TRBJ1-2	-	TGCAGCGATGCGGGGGCGGCAGGCTACACCTTC	CSDAGAAGYTF
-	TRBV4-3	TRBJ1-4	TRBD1	TGCGCCAGCAGCCAAAGACAGGGTCATGAAAAACTGTTTTTT	CASSQRQGHEKLFF
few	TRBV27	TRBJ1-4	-	TGTGCCAGCAGTTTAATGGGGGCATCTAATGAAAAACTGTTTTTT	CASSLMGASNEKLFF
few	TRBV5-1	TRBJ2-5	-	TGCGCCAGCAGCTTGGGGCTAGTCTCTTTCGCAGAGACCCAGTACTTC	CASSLGLVSFAETQYF
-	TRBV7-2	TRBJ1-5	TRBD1	TGTGCCAGCAGCTTAGGGGGACAGGGCTATCAGCCCCAGCATTTT	CASSLGGQGYQPQHF
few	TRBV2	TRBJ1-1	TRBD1	TGTGCCAGCAGTGAGAGACAGGGAAGGGGCACTGAAGCTTTCTTT	CASSERQGRGTEAFF
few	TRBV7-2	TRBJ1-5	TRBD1	TGTGCCAGCAGCTTGACAGGGCTCAATCAGCCCCAGCATTTT	CASSLTGLNQPQHF
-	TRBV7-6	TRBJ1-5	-	TGTGCCAGCAGCTTAGATGGGGGGCAGCCCCAGCATTTT	CASSLDGGQPQHF
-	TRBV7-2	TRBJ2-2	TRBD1	TGTGCCAGCAGCATCGGACAGGCCGGGGAGCTGTTTTTT	CASSIGQAGELFF
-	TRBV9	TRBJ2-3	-	TGTGCCAGCAGCGTAGACCCGGGACTTCTCATAGGTACGCAGTATTTT	CASSVDPGLLIGTQYF
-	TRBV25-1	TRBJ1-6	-	TGTGCCAGCAGCTCGACAGTGGGTCTGAATTCACCCCTCCACTTT	CASSSTVGLNSPLHF
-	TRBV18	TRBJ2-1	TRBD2	TGTGCCAGCTCACCACCAAATAGCGGGGGGCCATACAATGAGCAGTTCTTC	CASSPPNSGGPYNEQFF
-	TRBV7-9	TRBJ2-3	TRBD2	TGTGCCAGCAGCTTAGGTCGACTAGCGGGGAGCACAGATACGCAGTATTTT	CASSLGRLAGSTDTQYF
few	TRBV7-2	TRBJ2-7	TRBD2	TGTGCCAGCAGCCCCACGGGGAGGGAGGGCTACGAGCAGTACTTC	CASSPTGREGYEQYF
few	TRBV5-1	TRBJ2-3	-	TGCGCCAGCAGCTCGGGAGAGCACACAGATACGCAGTATTTT	CASSSGEHTDTQYF
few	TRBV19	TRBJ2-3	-	TGTGCCAGTAGTATACGAGGCACAGATACGCAGTATTTT	CASSIRGTDTQYF
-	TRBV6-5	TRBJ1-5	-	TGTGCCAGCAGCCCCCATGGCAATCAGCCCCAGCATTTT	CASSPHGNQPQHF
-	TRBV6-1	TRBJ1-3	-	TGTGCCAGCAGTGAAGAGGTCCTCCAGGCGAACACCATATATTTT	CASSEEVLQANTIYF